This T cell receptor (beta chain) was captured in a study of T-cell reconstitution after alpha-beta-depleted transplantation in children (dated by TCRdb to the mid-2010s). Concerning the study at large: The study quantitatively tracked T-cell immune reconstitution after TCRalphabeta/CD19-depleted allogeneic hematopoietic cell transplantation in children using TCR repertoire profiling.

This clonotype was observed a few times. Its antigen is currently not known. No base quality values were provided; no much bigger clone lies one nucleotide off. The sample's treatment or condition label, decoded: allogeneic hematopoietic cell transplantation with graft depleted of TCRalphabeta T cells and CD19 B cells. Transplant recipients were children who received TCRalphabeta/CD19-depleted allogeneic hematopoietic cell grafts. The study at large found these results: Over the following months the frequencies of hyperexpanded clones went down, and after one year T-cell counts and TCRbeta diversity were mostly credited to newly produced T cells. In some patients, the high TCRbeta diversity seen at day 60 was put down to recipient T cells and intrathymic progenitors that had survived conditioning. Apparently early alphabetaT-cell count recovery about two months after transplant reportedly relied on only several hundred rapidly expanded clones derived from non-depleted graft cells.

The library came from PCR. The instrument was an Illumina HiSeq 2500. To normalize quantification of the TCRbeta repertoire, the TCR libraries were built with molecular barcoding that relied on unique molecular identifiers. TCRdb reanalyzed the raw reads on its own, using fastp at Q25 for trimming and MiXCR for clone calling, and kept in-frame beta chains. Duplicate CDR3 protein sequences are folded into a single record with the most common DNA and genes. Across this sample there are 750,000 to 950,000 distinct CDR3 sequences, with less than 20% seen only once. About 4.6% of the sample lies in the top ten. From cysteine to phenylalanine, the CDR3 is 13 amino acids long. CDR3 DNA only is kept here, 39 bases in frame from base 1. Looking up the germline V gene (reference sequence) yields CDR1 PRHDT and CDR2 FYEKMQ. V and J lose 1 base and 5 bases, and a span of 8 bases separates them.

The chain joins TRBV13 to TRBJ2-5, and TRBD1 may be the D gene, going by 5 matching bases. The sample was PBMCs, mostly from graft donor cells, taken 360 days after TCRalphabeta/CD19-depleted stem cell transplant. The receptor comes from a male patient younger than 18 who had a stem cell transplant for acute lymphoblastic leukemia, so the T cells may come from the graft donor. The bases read TGTGCCAGCAGCTTAGCCCAGGGTGAGACCCAGTACTTC. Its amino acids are CASSLAQGETQYF.